A selection of T cell receptor beta chains follows, all from one sample in a study of breast tumors, draining lymph nodes, adjacent tissues. TCRdb processed the multiplex PCR reads anew with MiXCR; each CDR3 protein has one entry. Of roughly 260,000 distinct CDR3 sequences in the sample, under 35% are singletons; the top ten hold more than 1%. Sequenced: axillary lymph node tissue. These receptors were collected from a female donor with breast cancer. Some clones in this sample may be carry-over from other donors' samples. Each CDR3 is given with its conserved first and last residue. A D gene is named only where the DNA matches it firmly. Only some rows state a clone size, as once, few, many or a class for expanded clones.

TRBJ2-7	many	NA	TRBV12-3/TRBV12-4	14	TGTGCCAGCAGTCCTCCGGGCCCGTTCTACGAGCAGTACTTC	CASSPPGPFYEQYF
TRBJ1-5	NA	TRBD1	TRBV20-1	16	TGCAGCGCCCCAGGACAGGGGGAGGCGGGCAATCAGCCCCAGCATTTT	CSAPGQGEAGNQPQHF
TRBJ2-7	many	TRBD2	TRBV20-1	14	TGCAGTGCTAGAGGGCTAGCGGCCTACTACGAGCAGTACTTC	CSARGLAAYYEQYF
TRBJ2-3	many	NA	TRBV5-6	16	TGTGCCAGCAGCTTGATCTCGGGACCTAGCACAGATACGCAGTATTTT	CASSLISGPSTDTQYF
TRBJ2-6	many	NA	TRBV15	16	TGTGCCACCAGCAGAGTCAGCCTCTCTGGGGCCAACGTCCTGACTTTC	CATSRVSLSGANVLTF
TRBJ1-6	many	NA	TRBV20-1	12	TGCAGTGCTAGAGCCGCGACAGGTTACCTCCACTTT	CSARAATGYLHF
TRBJ2-5	NA	TRBD2	TRBV9	18	TGTGCCAGCAGCCCCTTCAGCGGGGGCAATACTCCAAGAGACACCCAGTACTTC	CASSPFSGGNTPRDTQYF
TRBJ1-5	NA	NA	TRBV15	12	TGTGCCACCAGCAGAGAAAGCCAGACCCAGCATTTT	CATSRESQTQHF
TRBJ1-2	many	NA	TRBV2	13	TGTGCCAGCTATCACAGCATTAACTATGGCTACACCTTC	CASYHSINYGYTF
TRBJ2-2	many	TRBD1	TRBV5-1	16	TGCGCCAGCAGCTCTTCGACAGGGGGCCTCACCGGGGAGCTGTTTTTT	CASSSSTGGLTGELFF
TRBJ2-7	many	NA	TRBV11-2	17	TGTGCCAGCAGCTTAGATTTGATTCCCGGGTCCACCTACGAGCAGTACTTC	CASSLDLIPGSTYEQYF
TRBJ2-1	NA	TRBD2	TRBV20-1	15	TGCAGTGCTAGACGCGGACTAGCGGACTACAATGAGCAGTTCTTC	CSARRGLADYNEQFF
TRBJ1-5	NA	TRBD1	TRBV19	15	TGTGCCAGTAGTTCGAGGGGGCGGTCCAATCAGCCCCAGCATTTT	CASSSRGRSNQPQHF
TRBJ2-7	NA	NA	TRBV6-1	13	TGTGCCAGCAGTCGCGGCAGGGCGGGCGAGCAGTACTTC	CASSRGRAGEQYF
TRBJ2-1	many	NA	TRBV7-9	13	TGTGCCAGCAGCTTCCAGGTTGGGAATGAGCAGTTCTTC	CASSFQVGNEQFF
TRBJ1-1	few	NA	TRBV2	11	TGTGCCAGCAGGCGGAACACTGAAGCTTTCTTT	CASRRNTEAFF
TRBJ1-2	NA	TRBD1	TRBV30	15	TGTGCCTGGAGTCTCGGGACAGGGGTTTGGTATGGCTACACCTTC	CAWSLGTGVWYGYTF
TRBJ1-2	many	TRBD1	TRBV12-3/TRBV12-4	16	TGTGCCAGCACCCCCTCGGGGCAGGGGGCGTATGGTGGCTACACCTTC	CASTPSGQGAYGGYTF
TRBJ1-6	many	NA	TRBV19	13	TGTGCCAGTGAGGACAGAGGAATTTCACCCCTCCACTTT	CASEDRGISPLHF
TRBJ2-2	many	NA	TRBV7-3	16	TGTGCCAGCAGCTTAATGGACAGTTCGAACACCGGGGAGCTGTTTTTT	CASSLMDSSNTGELFF
TRBJ1-3	few	TRBD1	TRBV12-3/TRBV12-4	16	TGTGCCAGCAGTGAAGGCAGGGGGATCCCTGGAAACACCATATATTTT	CASSEGRGIPGNTIYF
TRBJ2-7	many	TRBD1	TRBV19	14	TGTGCCAGTAGTATGGGGAGACAGGGCTACGAGCAGTACTTC	CASSMGRQGYEQYF
TRBJ2-3	many	NA	TRBV24-1	17	TGTGCCACCAGTGATTTGGGAGGGTTCGGAAGCACAGATACGCAGTATTTT	CATSDLGGFGSTDTQYF
TRBJ2-1	few	TRBD2	TRBV30	16	TGTGCCTGGATTCGGTCAACAGCGGGAGCCTACAATGAGCAGTTCTTC	CAWIRSTAGAYNEQFF
TRBJ1-5	many	TRBD1	TRBV5-6	15	TGTGCCAGCAGCTTTGGAACAGGGGAGTATCAGCCCCAGCATTTT	CASSFGTGEYQPQHF
TRBJ2-5	many	NA	TRBV15	15	TGTGCCACCAGCCCAGGGGCGGACAGTGCGGAGACCCAGTACTTC	CATSPGADSAETQYF
TRBJ1-6	many	NA	TRBV6-2/TRBV6-3	15	TGTGCCAGCAGTTACAGGGACGGCTATAATTCACCCCTCCACTTT	CASSYRDGYNSPLHF
TRBJ1-1	few	NA	TRBV7-8	13	TGTGCCAGCAGCCACGAGGCCCGCTCTGAAGCTTTCTTT	CASSHEARSEAFF
TRBJ1-6	many	TRBD1	TRBV27	15	TGTGCCAGCAGGGGGATGACAGGGGTTAATTCACCCCTCCACTTT	CASRGMTGVNSPLHF
TRBJ1-4	few	NA	TRBV18	14	TGTGCCAGCTCACCGGGCACAACTAATGAAAAACTGTTTTTT	CASSPGTTNEKLFF
TRBJ2-1	many	NA	TRBV5-1	14	TGCGCCAGCTCCAAGGGCGGGGTGTACAATGAGCAGTTCTTC	CASSKGGVYNEQFF
TRBJ2-7	many	NA	TRBV5-1	14	TGCGCCAGCAGCTTGCCAGGAAGGCGCTACGAGCAGTACTTC	CASSLPGRRYEQYF
TRBJ1-6	many	NA	TRBV9	16	TGTGCCAGCAGCGTAGACGGGACCGCCGATAATTCACCCCTCCACTTT	CASSVDGTADNSPLHF
TRBJ2-7	many	TRBD1	TRBV11-2	14	TGTGCCAGCAGCTCCGGACAGGGCCTCTCCGAGCAGTACTTC	CASSSGQGLSEQYF
TRBJ2-5	NA	TRBD2	TRBV10-3	13	TGTGCCATCAGTGATTCCGGGAGGGAGACCCAGTACTTC	CAISDSGRETQYF
TRBJ2-1	many	TRBD2	TRBV12-3/TRBV12-4	15	TGTGCCAGCAGGCCCGGACTAGCGGATAACAATGAGCAGTTCTTC	CASRPGLADNNEQFF
TRBJ2-1	NA	TRBD2	TRBV6-2/TRBV6-3	16	TGTGCCAGCAGTACTCCGGGACTAGCGTATTACAATGAGCAGTTCTTC	CASSTPGLAYYNEQFF
TRBJ2-3	many	NA	TRBV9	14	TGTGCCAGCAGCGCCCGGGCTTTCACAGATACGCAGTATTTT	CASSARAFTDTQYF
TRBJ2-1	many	NA	TRBV7-8	16	TGTGCCAGCAGCCCCCCCCCCGGCAGGGGTTTGAATGAGCAGTTCTTC	CASSPPPGRGLNEQFF
TRBJ2-7	many	NA	TRBV7-9	14	TGTGCCAGCAGCGGCCGGAGGGCCCCCTACGAGCAGTACTTC	CASSGRRAPYEQYF
TRBJ2-5	many	NA	TRBV7-2	15	TGTGCCAGCAGCCCCCTAGGATGGGTCCAAGAGACCCAGTACTTC	CASSPLGWVQETQYF
TRBJ1-1	NA	NA	TRBV20-1	15	TGCAGTGCTAGGCCCTGGGGCCCCATGAACACTGAAGCTTTCTTT	CSARPWGPMNTEAFF
TRBJ2-1	many	NA	TRBV20-1	12	TGCAGTGCTACTGAGGGGGGAAATGAGCAGTTCTTC	CSATEGGNEQFF
TRBJ2-1	many	NA	TRBV11-2	14	TGTGCCAGCAGCCTAGAGAACTCCTACAATGAGCAGTTCTTC	CASSLENSYNEQFF
TRBJ2-5	NA	NA	TRBV5-1	14	TGCGCCAGCAACCAGCAGGGGGGGCAAGAGACCCAGTACTTC	CASNQQGGQETQYF
TRBJ2-1	many	NA	TRBV10-3	13	TGTGCCATCAGTGAGCCTAGCGTATATGAGCAGTTCTTC	CAISEPSVYEQFF
TRBJ1-5	NA	NA	TRBV28	15	TGTGCCAGCAGCCCCCCGGGGGCCCATTACCAGCCCCAGCATTTT	CASSPPGAHYQPQHF
TRBJ2-2	NA	TRBD2	TRBV5-5	15	TGTGCCAGCAGCCCCCGGACTAGCAGCACCGGGGAGCTGTTTTTT	CASSPRTSSTGELFF
TRBJ2-5	many	NA	TRBV3-1	13	TGTGCCAGCAGCCAAGATAGGGCAGAGACCCAGTACTTC	CASSQDRAETQYF
TRBJ2-2	few	NA	TRBV11-2	15	TGTGCCAGCAGCCCGAGGGACGGGACCACCGGGGAGCTGTTTTTT	CASSPRDGTTGELFF
TRBJ2-1	NA	TRBD2	TRBV20-1	18	TGCAGTGCTCTCCCCGGGACTAGCGGAGCTTTCTCCTACAATGAGCAGTTCTTC	CSALPGTSGAFSYNEQFF
TRBJ1-5	many	NA	TRBV5-1	11	TGCGCCAGCAGCTTAAAGCCGCCCCAGCATTTT	CASSLKPPQHF
TRBJ1-6	NA	TRBD1	TRBV30	15	TGTGCCTGGAGGGAGTACAGGGGGGGGACTTCACCCCTCCACTTT	CAWREYRGGTSPLHF
TRBJ2-3	many	TRBD2	TRBV5-1	17	TGCGCCAGCAGCTTGAAGGCTAGCGGGAGGGGCACAGATACGCAGTATTTT	CASSLKASGRGTDTQYF
TRBJ2-5	many	NA	TRBV24-1	13	TGTGCCACCAGTGCCCCAGGAGGAGCGACCCAGTACTTC	CATSAPGGATQYF
TRBJ2-5	many	NA	TRBV11-2	15	TGTGCCAGCAGCTTAGGGGCAGGCGGTGGGGAGACCCAGTACTTC	CASSLGAGGGETQYF